Included here is one T cell receptor beta chain sequence, with context. The antigen is unknown. The draw for each donor consisted of a single 2.5 ml blood sample. The entry originates in a study of monozygotic twins with inflammatory bowel disease. The study, taken as a whole, reports: Repertoire similarity was not found to differ between concordant and discordant twins, possibly from limited power. Among patients, repertoires may have gained variability from differing immunosuppressive treatments. TCRbeta diversity (inverse Simpson) was lower in IBD patients than in healthy co-twins.

TCRdb reworked the 5' RACE reads into one entry per CDR3 protein, no DNA. This specimen shows about 160,000 distinct CDR3 sequences; the ten leading clones hold 2.4%. Germline CDR1 and CDR2: SEHNR and FQNEAQ (reference sequence). The CDR3 is 16 amino acids. This sequence was found in a human donor with ulcerative colitis or Crohn's disease, or a healthy co-twin of an affected twin (not recorded which). V and J are TRBV7-9 and TRBJ1-3; TCRdb lists TRBD1, though no DNA is available to test this call. Sequencing was done on a sample of blood. The CDR3 is CASSLAQGTDGNTIYF.